This T cell receptor (beta chain) was captured by sequencing in a study of blood T cell repertoires in COVID-19. Across the study: Sources were T cells, B-cell-depleted T cells, or PBMCs; the material itself was cDNA or gDNA.

Between the trimmed V and J ends, which lost 3 bases and 8 bases, there was a span of 11 bases. Germline V lookup: CDR1 SGHKS, CDR2 YYEKEE (reference sequence). CDR3 length: 13 residues. Repertoires were generated with immunoSEQ multiplex PCR, while TCRdb's copy carries only in-frame clones and drops some. The table includes some 460,000 clones, approximately 90% detected once. The sequenced material came from peripheral blood. V is TRBV5-5 and J is TRBJ1-4; no reliable D call. The source is a woman aged 25 to 39 with acute or convalescent COVID-19. For the CDR3, the DNA is TGTGCCAGCAGCTGGAGGCCTCCCGAAAAACTGTTTTTT. Translated, it gives CASSWRPPEKLFF.